One T cell receptor (beta chain) is described in this entry. The antigen remains unidentified. The length of the CDR3 is 15 residues. Deletions cut 0 bases from V and 7 bases from J, with 14 bases between. CDR1 and CDR2 from the germline V gene are SGHRS and YFSETQ. Sequenced by immunoSEQ multiplex PCR; TCRdb stores in-frame clones only, minus some. The table lists 100,000 to 150,000 clones, 70% to 90% of them singletons, with 5.5% to 6.5% in the top ten. The sample is drawn from a study of radiation and T cells in renal cell carcinoma. Time point of the sample: blood 2 weeks post-SBRT. As to treatment: 15 Gy SBRT to primary tumor, nephrectomy 4 weeks later. After SBRT, blood was collected at 2 and 4 weeks, plus baseline. The patient's renal cell carcinoma had clear cell pathology. General study points: From baseline, blood top tumor clonotypes peaked at 2 weeks post-radiation.

The TCR sequence derives from a woman in her 70s with renal cell carcinoma. Sequenced material: blood, taken from a patient whose treatment included radiotherapy and nephrectomy. The chain carries TRBV5-1 and TRBJ1-5, with a possible D match to TRBD1 (6 bases). CDR3 DNA: TGCGCCAGCAGCTTGGAAGGGGGGGGCTGGCAGCCCCAGCATTTT. This gives the protein CASSLEGGGWQPQHF.